The 20 T cell receptor beta chains listed next were all sequenced from one sample in a study. The TRBV12-4/TRBJ1-2 clonotypes were amplified using barcode primers with ligated adaptors. Each CDR3 protein is one row after TCRdb ran MiXCR on the multiplex PCR reads. The sample yields over 1,000 distinct CDR3 sequences, around a third seen once. The sequencing sample was made of memory CD4+ T cells sorted from blood. Subset denoted: memory CD4+ T cells, CD4+CD45RO+CD25-. The receptor set was obtained from a female donor with breast cancer.

This clonotype is categorized as large. The V gene is TRBV12-3 or TRBV12-4, the J gene TRBJ1-2; unclear D gene. The CDR3 runs to 13 residues. V was pared by 6 bases and J by 4 bases, with 12 bases between. The CDR3 spells CASSPGYFYGYTF. In DNA form, the CDR3 reads TGTGCCAGCAGCCCGGGTTACTTCTATGGCTACACCTTC.

This clonotype qualifies as large. This chain uses TRBV12-3 or TRBV12-4 with TRBJ1-2; D gene uncertain. The V end was cut by 6 bases, the J end by 4 bases, with 15 bases between. This CDR3 is built from 14 residues. The chain's CDR3 is CASRYGFESYGYTF. In DNA form, the CDR3 reads TGTGCCAGCAGGTACGGATTTGAAAGCTATGGCTACACCTTC.

The chain employs TRBV12-3 or TRBV12-4 and TRBJ1-2; the match to TRBD1 covers 10 bases. This CDR3 has 16 residues. Trimming removed 7 bases from V and 5 bases from J; junction bases left unmatched: 13. CDR3 amino acids: CASITTGTGVNYGYTF. CDR3 bases: TGTGCCAGCATCACTACCGGGACAGGGGTTAATTATGGCTACACCTTC.

This clonotype was observed once. Here the CDR3 reads CASSRQGQGPLGGYTF. For the CDR3, the DNA is TGTGCCAGCAGCCGCCAGGGACAGGGGCCACTCGGTGGCTACACCTTC. The V call is TRBV12-3 or TRBV12-4, the J call TRBJ1-2; 10 bases align to TRBD1. The CDR3 is made up of 16 amino acids. The J segment lost 7 bases and the V segment lost 6 bases, leaving 14 bases of the junction unmatched.

This chain connects TRBV12-3 or TRBV12-4 to TRBJ1-2; 9 nucleotides line up with TRBD1. The CDR3 sequence is 13 residues long. Germline trimming cut 7 bases from V and 6 bases from J; bases unmatched to any gene: 6. The CDR3 DNA is TGTGCCAGCATCCAGGGACAGGGCCATGGCTACACCTTC. Its translation: CASIQGQGHGYTF.

The V call is TRBV12-3 or TRBV12-4, the J call TRBJ1-2, with unresolved D. CDR3 length equals 12 residues. V was cut by 5 bases and J by 3 bases, with 7 bases left in between. CDR3 DNA sequence: TGTGCCAGCAGTCACTCAGACTATGGCTACACCTTC. It translates to CASSHSDYGYTF.

This clonotype rates as large. This CDR3 reads CASSTLTVQFANYGYTF. The CDR3 nucleotides are TGTGCCAGCAGTACATTGACAGTTCAGTTTGCTAACTATGGCTACACCTTC. The V call is TRBV12-3 or TRBV12-4, the J call TRBJ1-2; D might be TRBD1 (5 bases). The CDR3 loop spans 17 amino acids. V was cut by 5 bases and J by 0 bases, with 19 bases left in between.

This clonotype qualifies as medium-sized. The V call is TRBV12-3 or TRBV12-4, the J call TRBJ1-2; no definite D call. The CDR3 sequence is 15 residues long. Trimming shortened V by 7 bases and J by 10 bases, and 25 bases separated the two germline ends. DNA for the CDR3: TGTGCCAGCACGTGGCGGCCTCCGGCGGAAGGTGACTACACCTTC. It specifies CASTWRPPAEGDYTF.

V is TRBV12-3 or TRBV12-4 and J is TRBJ1-2; D might be TRBD1 (5 bases). The V end lost 7 bases, the J end lost 6 bases, and 15 bases lay between the germline ends. This CDR3 comprises 13 residues. CDR3 in DNA: TGTGCCAGCAACCCAGGGTTTGTGAATGGCTACACCTTC. This gives the protein CASNPGFVNGYTF.

This clonotype is medium-sized by share. The V and J genes are TRBV12-3 or TRBV12-4 and TRBJ1-2; D possibly corresponds to TRBD1 (6 bases). Trimming left V 8 bases short and J 8 bases short, with 18 bases between. This CDR3 contains 13 residues. The CDR3 DNA reads TGTGCCAGCCACGGGACACCCCTAGGAGGCTACACCTTC. Translation: CASHGTPLGGYTF.

V usage is TRBV12-3 or TRBV12-4 and J usage is TRBJ1-2, with a possible D match to TRBD1 (5 bases). The CDR3 totals 14 residues. V lost 6 bases, J lost 7 bases, and 18 bases lay in between. The CDR3 loop is CASSTNWPGPGYTF. The DNA of the CDR3 is TGTGCCAGCAGCACCAATTGGCCAGGGCCTGGCTACACCTTC.

J is TRBJ1-2 and V is TRBV12-3 or TRBV12-4; TRBD1 might be the D (5 bases). Deletions cut 4 bases from V and 1 base from J, with 13 bases between. The CDR3 spans 15 residues. CDR3 DNA sequence: TGTGCCAGCAGTTCCCGGACAAGGGTTAACTATGGCTACACCTTC. Translated, it gives CASSSRTRVNYGYTF.

The gene calls are TRBV12-3 or TRBV12-4 and TRBJ1-2; TRBD1 aligns across 8 bases. This CDR3 comprises 15 residues. With V trimmed by 2 bases and J by 8 bases, 10 bases remained unmatched. DNA for the CDR3: TGTGCCAGCAGTTTATTCCCTGGACAGGGCCAGGGCTACACCTTC. It yields the protein CASSLFPGQGQGYTF.

In its sample, this clonotype ranks as large. This CDR3 is CASSYVSGTYGYTF. The CDR3 DNA reads TGTGCCAGCAGTTATGTGTCGGGAACCTATGGCTACACCTTC. This chain links TRBV12-3 or TRBV12-4 with TRBJ1-2; D call uncertain. Trimming shortened V by 4 bases and J by 4 bases, and 13 bases separated the two germline ends. The CDR3 sequence is 14 residues long.

This clonotype is classed as large. CDR3 loop: CASSPETGIYGYTF. DNA for the CDR3: TGTGCCAGCAGTCCAGAGACAGGGATCTATGGCTACACCTTC. The chain joins TRBV12-3 or TRBV12-4 to TRBJ1-2; 7 bases map to TRBD1. This CDR3 contains 14 residues. After removal of 5 bases from V and 4 bases from J, the junction contained 7 bases not matched to a gene.

The chain recombines TRBV12-3 or TRBV12-4 with TRBJ1-2; TRBD1 matches at 9 bases. V lost 7 bases, J lost 4 bases, and 7 bases stayed unmatched. The CDR3 length is 14 residues. The CDR3 DNA follows: TGTGCCAGCACCTGGGACAGGGATGTCTATGGCTACACCTTC. Its protein product is CASTWDRDVYGYTF.

V is TRBV12-3 or TRBV12-4 and J is TRBJ1-2; TRBD1 aligns across 8 bases. V trimming: 7 bases; J trimming: 3 bases; junction bases outside the gene matches: 13. The CDR3 has 16 amino acids. This CDR3 is CASITTGTGRDYGYTF. CDR3 DNA: TGTGCCAGCATCACTACCGGGACAGGTCGCGACTATGGCTACACCTTC.

The chain combines TRBV12-3 or TRBV12-4 with TRBJ1-2; D is perhaps TRBD1 (6 bases). The CDR3 totals 13 residues. V was clipped by 6 bases and J by 8 bases, with 16 bases between them. Here the CDR3 reads CASSDRNGIGYTF. The CDR3 coding sequence is TGTGCCAGCAGCGACAGGAACGGAATCGGCTACACCTTC.

The CDR3 region is CASSPGQGDGYTF. The CDR3 nucleotides read TGTGCCAGCAGCCCGGGACAGGGCGATGGCTACACCTTC. The chain has TRBV12-3 or TRBV12-4 and TRBJ1-2, with 9 nucleotides matching TRBD1. The CDR3 loop spans 13 amino acids. Trimming at V came to 6 bases and at J to 6 bases, leaving 5 bases not matched to a gene.

This clonotype ranks as large. CDR3 protein: CASSFGANYGYTF. CDR3 DNA: TGTGCCAGCAGTTTCGGGGCTAACTATGGCTACACCTTC. The chain combines TRBV12-3 or TRBV12-4 with TRBJ1-2; no definite D call. The V end was cut by 3 bases, the J end by 0 bases, with 5 bases between. The CDR3 has 13 residues.